The 30 T cell receptor beta chains reported below all come from one sample, sequenced in a study of cytomegalovirus exposure and HLA in healthy donors. TCRdb keeps only in-frame clones here, not all; method: immunoSEQ multiplex PCR. The table has tens of thousands of clones, 90% to 97% seen once. The sample consisted of PBMCs. Receptors originate from a woman aged 18-29 years in good health and CMV-seronegative.

The V gene is TRBV27, the J gene TRBJ2-3; possibly TRBD1 for D (6 bases). Deletions cut 5 bases from V and 1 base from J, with 16 bases between. CDR3 length: 16 residues. Per the germline V gene, CDR1 is MNHEY and CDR2 is SMNVEV (reference sequence). The CDR3 loop reads CASSLTGFGRTDTQYF. CDR3 nucleotides: TGTGCCAGCAGTCTTACAGGGTTCGGGCGCACAGATACGCAGTATTTT.

The J gene is TRBJ2-3, the V gene TRBV19; 7 bases fit TRBD2. Germline CDR1 is LNHDA and CDR2 is SQIVND (reference sequence). The V segment lost 4 bases and the J segment 6 bases; nucleotides outside the gene matches: 7. The CDR3 length is 14 residues. The CDR3 DNA sequence: TGTGCCAGTAGTAGAAGACTAGCCGTGGATACGCAGTATTTT. Translating it yields CASSRRLAVDTQYF.

The V call is TRBV28, the J call TRBJ2-2; D not resolved. The CDR3 consists of 13 residues. The V end lost 7 bases, the J end lost 5 bases, and 11 bases lay between the germline ends. The germline V gene has CDR1 MDHEN and CDR2 SYDVKM. This CDR3 is CASTPLATGELFF. DNA for the CDR3: TGTGCCAGCACCCCGTTGGCTACCGGGGAGCTGTTTTTT.

The gene calls are TRBV29-1 and TRBJ2-7; TRBD1 aligns across 10 bases. The CDR3 consists of 14 residues. In germline, CDR1 is SQVTM, CDR2 ANQGSEA. V trimming: 5 bases; J trimming: 0 bases; junction bases outside the gene matches: 4. CDR3 residues: CSVRQGAFSYEQYF. CDR3 nucleotides: TGCAGCGTTCGACAGGGGGCCTTCTCCTACGAGCAGTACTTC.

The chain combines TRBV19 with TRBJ2-7, with D maybe TRBD2 (6 bases). CDR1 is LNHDA, CDR2 SQIVND, per germline (reference sequence). The germline V and J ends were trimmed by 3 bases and 2 bases, with 11 bases remaining between them. CDR3 size: 14 residues. The chain's CDR3 is CASSMEGGTYEQYF. Written as DNA, the CDR3 is TGTGCCAGTAGTATGGAGGGCGGAACCTACGAGCAGTACTTC.

J is TRBJ2-6 and V is TRBV9, with TRBD2 identical over 7 bases. The CDR3 totals 17 residues. Germline assignment: CDR1 SGDLS and CDR2 YYNGEE. J was trimmed by 2 bases and V by 10 bases; bases with no gene match: 15. The CDR3 is CAETGGAAGAGANVLTF. The CDR3, as DNA: TGTGCCGAAACGGGGGGTGCGGCCGGTGCTGGGGCCAACGTCCTGACTTTC.

In its sample, this clone was seen once. The chain carries TRBV11-1 and TRBJ2-7; TRBD2 might be the D (5 bases). The CDR3 length is 13 residues. Germline CDR1 reads SGHAT; CDR2 reads FQDESV (reference sequence). V lost 3 bases and J lost 0, with 6 bases in between. CDR3 bases: TGTGCCAGCAGCTTGGGGAGCTCCTACGAGCAGTACTTC. Amino acids: CASSLGSSYEQYF.

The rearrangement joins TRBV2 to TRBJ1-1, with a possible D match to TRBD1 (6 bases). The CDR3 has 13 residues. Germline V CDR1 and CDR2: SNHLY, FYNNEI. With 4 bases removed from V and 1 base from J, the gap between germline ends came to 7 bases. The CDR3 reads CASSADRNTEAFF. The CDR3 coding sequence is TGTGCCAGCAGTGCGGACAGGAACACTGAAGCTTTCTTT.

V usage is TRBV4-3 and J usage is TRBJ2-3, with TRBD2 matching 8 bases. This CDR3 has 16 amino acids. Germline loops: CDR1 LGHNA, CDR2 YSLEER. With 1 base clipped from V and 2 bases from J, the junction kept 5 bases outside the gene matches. CDR3 region: CASSQGRREATDTQYF. The CDR3 region has the DNA TGCGCCAGCAGCCAAGGGCGGCGGGAGGCCACAGATACGCAGTATTTT.

The chain links TRBV19 to TRBJ2-1; D uncertain. Germline-derived CDR1 and CDR2 are LNHDA and SQIVND (reference sequence). V was clipped by 5 bases and J by 8 bases, with 10 bases between them. CDR3 length: 12 amino acids. CDR3 bases: TGTGCCAGTAGTCCTAGAGCCCATGAGCAGTTCTTC. Residues: CASSPRAHEQFF.

The chain joins TRBV10-3 to TRBJ2-7, with D perhaps TRBD1 (6 bases). There are 14 residues in the CDR3. Germline V gene data show CDR1 as ENHRY and CDR2 as SYGVKD. The V end was cut by 6 bases, the J end by 2 bases, with 14 bases between. CDR3 in DNA: TGTGCCATCAGCCCAAAGGGGGTGGCCTACGAGCAGTACTTC. As protein: CAISPKGVAYEQYF.

This chain uses TRBV20-1 with TRBJ2-7; tentative D call: TRBD2 (5 bases). Per the germline V gene, CDR1 is DFQATT and CDR2 is SNEGSKA (reference sequence). The CDR3 has 11 residues. Trimming stripped 1 base from V and 9 bases from J, with 10 bases between. The CDR3 DNA reads as TGCAGTGCTAGAGGTGGCGGGTCGCAGTACTTC. This codes for CSARGGGSQYF.

This chain joins TRBV9 and TRBJ2-1; 11 bases agree with TRBD2. This CDR3 is built from 18 residues. With V trimmed by 0 bases and J by 9 bases, 14 bases remained unmatched. The germline gives CDR1 SGDLS, CDR2 YYNGEE. The CDR3 DNA is TGTGCCAGCAGCGTAGTCGGGACTAGCGGTTCCCCACGGGGTGAGCAGTTCTTC. Translated, it gives CASSVVGTSGSPRGEQFF.

The CDR3 bases are TGCAGCGCCGCAGAGGGAGCCGGGGAGCTGTTTTTT. It translates to CSAAEGAGELFF. This chain uses TRBV29-1 with TRBJ2-2; perhaps TRBD2 as D (5 bases). The CDR3 is made up of 12 amino acids. In germline, CDR1 is SQVTM, CDR2 ANQGSEA. Trimming shortened V by 7 bases and J by 6 bases, and 12 bases separated the two germline ends.

This chain uses TRBV19 with TRBJ2-1; the D gene is possibly TRBD1 (6 bases). V lost 3 bases and J lost 8, with 17 bases in between. The CDR3 has 15 residues. Per the germline V gene, CDR1 is LNHDA and CDR2 is SQIVND (reference sequence). The CDR3 region has the DNA TGTGCCAGTAGTATCCCCCTTATTACAGGGTATGAGCAGTTCTTC. Amino acids: CASSIPLITGYEQFF.

This chain connects TRBV7-2 to TRBJ2-3, with D possibly TRBD2 on 5 matching bases. The CDR3 loop spans 15 amino acids. V lost 1 base to trimming and J lost 4 bases, with 12 bases between them. CDR1 and CDR2 from the germline V gene are SGHTA and FQGNSA. The CDR3 protein is CASSLDPTGADTQYF. The CDR3 DNA sequence: TGTGCCAGCAGCTTAGACCCGACCGGGGCAGATACGCAGTATTTT.

This chain joins TRBV11-2 and TRBJ2-2, with 9 nucleotides matching TRBD1. Trimming cost V 5 bases and J 7 bases; bases outside gene matches: 5. CDR1 and CDR2 (germline): SGHAT, FQNNGV. The CDR3 consists of 14 residues. The chain's CDR3 is CASSRQGVGGELFF. The DNA of the CDR3 is TGTGCCAGCAGCCGACAGGGGGTGGGCGGGGAGCTGTTTTTT.

The V gene is TRBV11-2, the J gene TRBJ1-1; 7 bases line up with TRBD1. Germline CDR1 SGHAT, CDR2 FQNNGV. CDR3 length: 14 amino acids. J was trimmed by 6 bases and V by 8 bases; bases with no gene match: 12. CDR3 amino acids: CASRRPTGYAEAFF. DNA of the CDR3: TGTGCCAGCCGACGCCCGACAGGGTACGCTGAAGCTTTCTTT. The full variable domain, completed using reference TRBV11-2 and TRBJ1-1, is EAGVAQSPRYKIIEKRQSVAFWCNPISGHATLYWYQQILGQGPKLLIQFQNNGVVDDSQLPKDRFSAERLKGVDSTLKIQPAKLEDSAVYLCASRRPTGYAEAFFGQGTRLTVV.

This chain joins TRBV10-3 and TRBJ1-2, with 7 bases fitting TRBD1. CDR3 length: 16 amino acids. V lost 4 bases to trimming and J lost 8 bases; unmatched junction nucleotides: 16. Germline CDR1 reads ENHRY; CDR2 reads SYGVKD. The CDR3 DNA reads TGTGCCATCAGTGGGCTGGGGACAGACTTCGTGGGGGGCTACACCTTC. This encodes CAISGLGTDFVGGYTF.

The chain carries TRBV28 and TRBJ1-1; 9 bases line up with TRBD1. CDR1 and CDR2 from the germline V gene are MDHEN and SYDVKM. After removal of 3 bases from V and 11 bases from J, the junction contained 7 bases not matched to a gene. The CDR3 sequence is 13 residues long. CDR3 coding DNA: TGTGCCAGCAGTTTGAACAGGGGGCTGGTCGCTTTCTTT. This encodes CASSLNRGLVAFF.

The chain couples TRBV4-3 to TRBJ2-5, with 9 bases that match TRBD2. The DNA end is a closer match to TRBJ2-7, so the J assignment may be wrong. Germline CDR1 and CDR2: LGHNA and YSLEER. The CDR3 has 18 residues. For the CDR3, the DNA is TGCGCCAGCAGCCAAGATAATCCAGCGGGAGGCTTCGAGGGCGAGCAGTACTTC. This encodes CASSQDNPAGGFEGEQYF.

The gene calls are TRBV7-3 and TRBJ1-1, with D maybe TRBD1 (6 bases). Germline CDR1 SGHTA, CDR2 FQGTGA. This CDR3 is 13 amino acids long. Trimming cost V 9 bases and J 1 base, with 12 bases left between them. The DNA of the CDR3 is TGTGCCAGTCGGGGGGCAGCGAACACTGAAGCTTTCTTT. It specifies CASRGAANTEAFF. Looking up the rest from reference TRBV7-3 and TRBJ1-1 gives the full variable domain: GAGVSQTPSNKVTEKGKYVELRCDPISGHTALYWYRQSLGQGPEFLIYFQGTGAADDSGLPNDRFFAVRPEGSVSTLKIQRTERGDSAVYLCASRGAANTEAFFGQGTRLTVV.

The rearrangement uses TRBV25-1 and TRBJ2-1; D is perhaps TRBD1 (5 bases). V was cut by 2 bases and J by 3 bases, with 11 bases left in between. Germline CDR1 reads MGHDK; CDR2 reads SYGVNS. The CDR3 contains 15 residues. For the CDR3, the DNA is TGTGCCAGCAGTGAACAGGGATCCCACTACAATGAGCAGTTCTTC. Translated, it gives CASSEQGSHYNEQFF.

The DNA for the CDR3 is TGTGCCAGTAGTATACGGGGACAAGAGACCCAGTACTTC. This encodes CASSIRGQETQYF. The chain uses TRBV19 and TRBJ2-5; tentative D call: TRBD2 (5 bases). CDR3 length equals 13 residues. Germline CDR1 reads LNHDA; CDR2 reads SQIVND (reference sequence). V lost 2 bases, J lost 2 bases, and 6 bases lay in between.

This sequence joins TRBV15 and TRBJ2-5; possible D gene TRBD1, 6 bases. CDR3 length: 16 residues. Trimming removed 5 bases at V and 4 bases at J, with 20 bases between. Germline loops: CDR1 LNHNV, CDR2 YYDKDF (reference sequence). For the CDR3, the DNA is TGTGCCACCAGCCCTCGCACATGGGACATTGGAGAGACCCAGTACTTC. This translates into CATSPRTWDIGETQYF.

This chain joins TRBV6-4 and TRBJ1-2, with D hard to call. V lost 2 bases to trimming and J lost 4 bases, with 8 bases between them. The CDR3 extends over 13 amino acids. Per germline, CDR1 MRHNA and CDR2 SNTAGT. CDR3 nucleotides: TGTGCCAGCAGTGACGGGCACCGCTATGGCTACACCTTC. It is translated as CASSDGHRYGYTF.

The chain carries TRBV4-3 and TRBJ2-1, with TRBD2 matching over 11 bases. V was pared by 3 bases and J by 9 bases, with 7 bases of the junction left unmatched. The germline gives CDR1 LGHNA, CDR2 YSLEER. This CDR3 is 15 amino acids long. CDR3 nucleotides: TGCGCCAGCAGCCACATACTAGCGGGAGATGCTGAGCAGTTCTTC. Translating it yields CASSHILAGDAEQFF.

J is TRBJ2-7 and V is TRBV5-4; 7 bases agree with TRBD2. This CDR3 spans 16 amino acids. CDR1 and CDR2 from the germline V gene are SGHNT and YYREEE (reference sequence). J lost 4 bases, V lost 4 bases, and 14 bases had no gene match. CDR3 in amino acids: CASSPPGLVDSYEQYF. Here the CDR3 DNA reads TGTGCCAGCAGCCCCCCCGGACTAGTCGATTCGTACGAGCAGTACTTC.

The chain uses TRBV28 and TRBJ1-1; D is perhaps TRBD1 (6 bases). The ends were cut back, 7 bases at V and 10 bases at J, with 19 bases in the middle. Germline values: CDR1 MDHEN, CDR2 SYDVKM. This CDR3 comprises 13 residues. This CDR3 is CASKMGGGTLAFF. The CDR3 DNA is TGTGCCAGCAAGATGGGAGGGGGGACCCTAGCTTTCTTT.

This clone came up once. The chain is built from TRBV7-8 and TRBJ1-5; TRBD1 agrees at 9 bases. The CDR3 extends over 15 amino acids. The germline gives CDR1 SGHVS, CDR2 FQNEAQ. The V gene end was trimmed by 5 bases and the J gene end by 7 bases; junction bases not matched to a gene: 9. CDR3 amino acids: CASSHRGQGSQPQHF. The CDR3 nucleotides are TGTGCCAGCAGCCATCGGGGACAGGGAAGCCAGCCCCAGCATTTT.